The 13 T cell receptor beta chains reported below all come from one sample, sequenced in a study of T-cell memory formation after mild COVID-19. One entry per CDR3 protein results from TCRdb running MiXCR on the 5' RACE reads. The table includes roughly 99,000 distinct CDR3 sequences, approximately 14% detected once. The sequencing sample was made of PBMCs or a T cell subset sorted from them (not recorded which). The receptors stem from a man younger than 35 who had mild COVID-19 (a few samples of this study predate the infection). Cell type and time point are not known.

This clonotype was observed at least ten times. The rearrangement links TRBV12-3 or TRBV12-4 to TRBJ2-1; TRBD1 agrees at 11 bases. V dropped 5 bases and J dropped 8; count of bases not matched to a gene: 8. The length of the CDR3 is 15 residues. CDR3 residues: CASSRPGTGGDEQFF. The CDR3, as DNA: TGTGCCAGCAGTCGTCCCGGGACAGGGGGAGATGAGCAGTTCTTC.

This clonotype has just a few counts. This chain joins TRBV4-1 and TRBJ2-6; 10 bases agree with TRBD2. The germline V gene has CDR1 MGHRA and CDR2 YSYEKL. This CDR3 region has 19 residues. V gave up 2 bases and J gave up 4 bases; unmatched junction bases: 11. CDR3 sequence: CASSQKALSGGLGANVLTF. The CDR3 DNA reads TGCGCCAGCAGCCAAAAAGCCCTTAGCGGGGGGCTCGGGGCCAACGTCCTGACTTTC.

In this sample, this clonotype turned up many times. This chain joins TRBV7-9 and TRBJ2-1, with 7 nucleotides matching TRBD1. This CDR3 is 15 amino acids long. Germline assignment: CDR1 SEHNR and CDR2 FQNEAQ (reference sequence). V shed 11 bases and J 1 base; nucleotides not matched to a gene: 11. The CDR3 coding sequence is TGTGCCGAAATAGACGGACAGGATTCCTACAATGAGCAGTTCTTC. Its protein is CAEIDGQDSYNEQFF.

Only a few counts were recorded for this clonotype. V is TRBV4-1 and J is TRBJ1-1, with TRBD1 matching over 7 bases. The CDR3 loop spans 15 amino acids. Germline V CDR1 and CDR2: MGHRA, YSYEKL. Losses at the gene ends were 0 bases for V and 6 bases for J; bases not matched to a gene: 7. CDR3 residues: CASSQDMTRGAEAFF. DNA of the CDR3: TGCGCCAGCAGCCAAGATATGACCAGGGGGGCTGAAGCTTTCTTT.

This chain connects TRBV9 to TRBJ2-1; D may be TRBD1 (5 bases). The CDR3 is 14 amino acids. Germline assignment: CDR1 SGDLS and CDR2 YYNGEE. With 0 bases removed from V and 7 bases from J, the gap between germline ends came to 11 bases. CDR3: CASSVGQGRNEQFF. The CDR3 DNA is TGTGCCAGCAGCGTAGGTCAGGGAAGGAATGAGCAGTTCTTC.

The CDR3 sequence is CASSGVSSTDTQYF. The DNA of the CDR3 is TGTGCCAGTAGCGGGGTATCTAGCACAGATACGCAGTATTTT. V gene TRBV12-3 or TRBV12-4 combines with J gene TRBJ2-3, with TRBD2 identical over 8 bases. With 9 bases clipped from V and 0 bases from J, the junction kept 5 bases outside the gene matches. This CDR3 is 14 amino acids long.

This clonotype was counted only a few times. The rearrangement joins TRBV7-9 to TRBJ2-3, with 8 bases matching TRBD2. The trim removed 4 bases at V and 2 bases at J, leaving 5 bases unmatched. Germline V gene data show CDR1 as SEHNR and CDR2 as FQNEAQ (reference sequence). This CDR3 spans 15 amino acids. The CDR3 bases are TGTGCCAGCAGCTCAACAGCGGGGGCCACAGATACGCAGTATTTT. It codes for CASSSTAGATDTQYF.

This clonotype was seen ten or more times. V gene TRBV29-1 combines with J gene TRBJ2-5; 8 bases line up with TRBD1. The ends lost 7 bases at V and 4 bases at J; junction bases unmatched: 5. The germline V gene encodes CDR1 SQVTM and CDR2 ANQGSEA. The CDR3 is made up of 12 amino acids. The CDR3 DNA sequence: TGCAGCGGACAGGGGTTGGGAGAGACCCAGTACTTC. This codes for CSGQGLGETQYF.

This clonotype has more than one count but fewer than ten. The gene calls are TRBV2 and TRBJ2-2; the D is unclear. This CDR3 comprises 13 residues. CDR1 and CDR2 (germline): SNHLY, FYNNEI. V lost 1 base and J 10 bases, leaving 10 bases between the germline ends. In DNA form, the CDR3 reads TGTGCCAGCAGTGAAGAGGGCATAGCGGAGCTGTTTTTT. It encodes CASSEEGIAELFF.

This clonotype turned up a few times. The chain links TRBV6-2 or TRBV6-3 to TRBJ2-7; D not resolved. Per the germline V gene, CDR1 is MNHEY and CDR2 is SVGEGT. CDR3 length: 12 amino acids. V lost 4 bases, J lost 3 bases, and 7 bases lay in between. The CDR3 here is CASSSEDYEQYV. The DNA for the CDR3 is TGTGCCAGCAGTTCCGAGGACTACGAGCAGTACGTC.

This chain uses TRBV9 with TRBJ2-3, with a weak D call TRBD1 (5 bases). V lost 0 bases to trimming and J lost 2 bases, with 10 bases between them. Germline CDR1 reads SGDLS; CDR2 reads YYNGEE. The CDR3 sequence is 15 residues long. The CDR3 loop is CASSVGGSLTDTQYF. The CDR3, as DNA: TGTGCCAGCAGCGTAGGGGGCAGCCTCACAGATACGCAGTATTTT.

This clonotype was counted ten times or more. The chain is built from TRBV7-9 and TRBJ2-7; the D is unclear. Per the germline V gene, CDR1 is SEHNR and CDR2 is FQNEAQ (reference sequence). The CDR3 sequence is 13 residues long. V dropped 5 bases and J dropped 7 bases, with 15 bases sitting between them. The CDR3 is CASSPPTGQEQYF. The CDR3 nucleotides read TGTGCCAGCAGCCCCCCAACCGGGCAAGAGCAGTACTTC.

Ten or more counts support this clonotype. The chain combines TRBV4-1 with TRBJ2-7; D might be TRBD1 or TRBD2, each matching 5 bases. CDR1 is MGHRA and CDR2 is YSYEKL in the germline V gene. V lost 4 bases, J lost 3 bases, and 16 bases lay in between. CDR3 size: 15 residues. CDR3 in DNA: TGCGCCAGCAGCCTTGAGGGGCCCTCGGGCTACGAGCAGTACTTC. It translates to CASSLEGPSGYEQYF.